Presented here are 8 T cell receptor beta chains from one specimen sequenced in a study of blood T cell repertoires in COVID-19. Produced via immunoSEQ multiplex PCR; TCRdb's table is partial and in-frame only. The table lists roughly 120,000 clones, approximately 84% of them singletons, with 7% to 9.5% in the top ten. Input material: peripheral blood. The receptors stem from a man aged 65 to 85 with active or convalescent COVID-19.

The chain carries TRBV4-2 and TRBJ1-4; D gene unclear. Trimming shortened V by 5 bases and J by 8 bases, and 12 bases separated the two germline ends. This CDR3 is built from 13 residues. In germline, CDR1 is LGHNA, CDR2 YNFKEQ. CDR3 DNA sequence: TGTGCCAGCAGCATTAGAAAAGAGGAAAAACTGTTTTTT. It encodes CASSIRKEEKLFF.

CDR3 protein: CASRKDRGATYEQYF. In DNA, the CDR3 is TGTGCCAGCAGAAAAGACAGGGGGGCAACCTACGAGCAGTACTTC. The rearrangement joins TRBV6-5 to TRBJ2-7; the match to TRBD1 covers 9 bases. Germline CDR1 and CDR2: MNHEY and SVGAGI. CDR3 length: 15 residues. Trimming at V came to 6 bases and at J to 2 bases, leaving 8 bases not matched to a gene.

The chain couples TRBV9 to TRBJ1-2; 7 bases are shared with TRBD1. Per the germline V gene, CDR1 is SGDLS and CDR2 is YYNGEE. This CDR3 comprises 14 residues. J lost 4 bases, V lost 0 bases, and 3 bases had no gene match. CDR3: CASSVEPGGYGYTF. In DNA, the CDR3 is TGTGCCAGCAGCGTAGAGCCAGGGGGCTATGGCTACACCTTC.

The rearrangement links TRBV3-1 (or the pseudogene TRBV3-2) to TRBJ2-3; D may be TRBD2 (5 bases). Looked up from germline, CDR1 is LGHDT and CDR2 is YNNKEL (reference sequence). The CDR3 consists of 14 residues. Trimming stripped 1 base from V and 1 base from J, with 6 bases between. CDR3 bases: TGTGCCAGCAGCCAAGGGACTCGCACAGATACGCAGTATTTT. The encoded protein is CASSQGTRTDTQYF.

The chain has TRBV11-3 and TRBJ2-3; D might be TRBD2 (6 bases). The ends were cut back, 7 bases at V and 4 bases at J, with 15 bases in the middle. The CDR3 runs to 14 residues. Germline CDR1 is SGHNT and CDR2 is YENEEA. The CDR3: CASTEGSPADTQYF. Written as DNA, the CDR3 is TGTGCCAGCACGGAGGGATCCCCCGCAGATACGCAGTATTTT.

This chain uses TRBV19 with TRBJ1-2; D remains ambiguous. V lost 3 bases and J lost 4, with 18 bases in between. Looked up from germline, CDR1 is LNHDA and CDR2 is SQIVND (reference sequence). The CDR3 sequence is 16 residues long. CDR3 residues: CASSIGDLPTGYGYTF. DNA of the CDR3: TGTGCCAGTAGTATCGGAGACCTCCCTACGGGCTATGGCTACACCTTC.

The CDR3 reads CASSLDSGAGNTIYF. The CDR3 DNA is TGTGCCAGCAGCTTGGATTCAGGGGCTGGAAACACCATATATTTT. The V and J genes are TRBV5-5 and TRBJ1-3, with a weak D call TRBD1 (6 bases). Germline V lookup: CDR1 SGHKS, CDR2 YYEKEE (reference sequence). The CDR3 sequence is 15 residues long. V lost 0 bases and J 2 bases, leaving 9 bases between the germline ends.

The J gene is TRBJ1-2, the V gene TRBV5-1; tentatively, D is TRBD1 (5 bases). This CDR3 contains 16 residues. Germline assignment: CDR1 SGHRS and CDR2 YFSETQ. Trimming removed 0 bases at V and 7 bases at J, with 19 bases between. CDR3 sequence: CASSLVTAGKVGGYTF. The CDR3 DNA reads as TGCGCCAGCAGCTTGGTGACGGCAGGGAAAGTTGGTGGCTACACCTTC.